The rows below give T cell receptor beta chains drawn from one sample of a study of response to subunit inactivated influenza vaccine. TCRdb reprocessed the RT-PCR reads via MiXCR and lists one record per CDR3 protein. The data contain roughly 620,000 distinct CDR3 sequences, approximately 10% of them singletons. Another study also made use of these data, one on T cells expressing NK-cell markers.

The sample in question was PBMCs from blood, obtained on the day of vaccination. The source of these receptors is a man aged 50 to 59 who received an inactivated influenza vaccine. Each CDR3 is given with its conserved first and last residue. Each record gives: J gene, V gene, CDR3 protein.

TRBJ1-4,TRBV6-1,CASSEVLRTATNEKLFF
TRBJ2-5,TRBV2,CASSEGLGETQYF
TRBJ1-1,TRBV6-7,CASVIGDGIMNTEAFF
TRBJ1-5,TRBV6-2/TRBV6-3,CASSNLQGFGNQPQHF
TRBJ2-7,TRBV6-1,CASTLNSLYEQYF
TRBJ1-1,TRBV7-9,CASSQGTGLMNTEAFF
TRBJ1-2,TRBV28,CASSRPGGYGYTF
TRBJ2-3,TRBV5-1,CASSPQIADTQYF
TRBJ1-2,TRBV29-1,CSVALDTANYGYTF
TRBJ2-7,TRBV30,CAWSVWGNEQYF
TRBJ1-3,TRBV5-6,CASSSTGTNPGNTIYF
TRBJ2-7,TRBV30,CAWRETGRSYEQYF
TRBJ2-4,TRBV20-1,CSASAGVGNIQYF
TRBJ2-2,TRBV3-1,CASSSRGIGELFF
TRBJ2-7,TRBV28,CATFRGFPVTYEQYF
TRBJ2-1,TRBV20-1,CSARASNEQFF